Below, 4 T cell receptor beta chains from the same sample are listed, as sequenced in a study of blood T cell repertoires in COVID-19. Sequenced by immunoSEQ multiplex PCR; TCRdb stores in-frame clones only, minus some. The sample comprises approximately 170,000 clones, about 90% of which are singletons, and 3% to 4% rests with the top ten. Sequenced sample: peripheral blood. The receptors stem from an older woman with acute or convalescent COVID-19.

This chain joins TRBV20-1 and TRBJ2-7, with 10 bases fitting TRBD2. CDR1 and CDR2 (germline): DFQATT, SNEGSKA (reference sequence). Trimming at V came to 3 bases and at J to 2 bases, leaving 4 bases not matched to a gene. The CDR3 loop spans 14 amino acids. The DNA for the CDR3 is TGCAGTGCTAGTGGGCTAGCGGGAGCCTACGAGCAGTACTTC. Translation: CSASGLAGAYEQYF.

V and J are TRBV19 and TRBJ1-6; the D is unclear. Germline V gives CDR1 LNHDA, CDR2 SQIVND (reference sequence). Deletions cut 3 bases from V and 16 bases from J, with 10 bases between. The CDR3 sequence is 11 residues long. CDR3 protein: CASSMGRRLHF. CDR3 nucleotides: TGTGCCAGTAGTATGGGCCGCAGGCTCCACTTT.

The J gene is TRBJ2-7, the V gene TRBV30; maybe TRBD2 (5 bases). Germline V gene sequence: CDR1 GTSNPN, CDR2 SVGIG (reference sequence). V lost 2 bases to trimming and J lost 6 bases, with 17 bases between them. CDR3 size: 14 residues. The DNA of the CDR3 is TGTGCCTGGAGTAGCGGCAGGTGGGTCGGCGAGCAGTACTTC. Its protein product is CAWSSGRWVGEQYF.

The chain has TRBV15 and TRBJ1-5; perhaps TRBD1 as D (6 bases). The ends were cut back, 4 bases at V and 5 bases at J, with 18 bases in the middle. The CDR3 is 16 amino acids. The germline V gene has CDR1 LNHNV and CDR2 YYDKDF (reference sequence). CDR3 sequence (DNA): TGTGCCACCAGCATAGGTGGGGCAGGGGATTATCAGCCCCAGCATTTT. Its translation: CATSIGGAGDYQPQHF.